This TCR beta chain was profiled in a study of cytomegalovirus exposure and HLA in healthy donors (TCRdb year 2017). Background on the whole study: An earlier analysis of 550 to 700 of the donors reported approximately 300 Gb of sequence data and 117 million unique TCR beta sequences from roughly 200 million T cells. About 320 gigabases of sequencing data and approximately 93 million unique TCR sequences were included in an early release covering 550 to 800 HLA-typed donors. The genetic ancestry cluster associated with self-reported Caucasian donors included about 84% of the roughly 400 genotyped donors. The study aimed to test whether signatures of past pathogen exposure could be identified by cataloging public T cell receptors. The study profiled the T cell repertoires of 500 to 800 subjects by immunosequencing and related them to cytomegalovirus serostatus. In addition to the first cohort of about 650 subjects, a separate validation cohort of approximately 130 different subjects was used. To predict cytomegalovirus infection status, the study brought together high-throughput TCR immunosequencing, statistical association of individual TCRs with disease status, and machine learning. A later analysis re-analyzed previously published TCR beta repertoires from 660 or so donors and added high-resolution HLA genotyping to study TCR occurrence patterns. In the later analysis, no new phenotypic data were used to find candidate immune exposures; instead, reliance was placed on TCR beta sequences and their occurrence across donors. In an earlier analysis of 587 of the donors, high-throughput TCR beta sequencing was used to judge whether each TCR beta V gene segment behaved as functional or pseudogenic. Donor age, sex, ethnicity and CMV serostatus were compiled together with the repertoire data. Genome-wide SNP genotypes for about three fifths of the roughly 670 donors were used in a later genetic analysis, which treated that subset as a discovery cohort. All discovery cohort repertoires had been generated using a single sequencing platform. HLA typing included class I and class II loci at four-digit resolution. Typing coverage differed by locus: A, B, C, DRB1 and DQB1 were typed in roughly 620-630 donors, DQA1 in 522, DPA1 in roughly 590, and DPB1 in around 490. Four or five DR-DQ haplotypes were handled as single units for association and clustering because linkage in the cohort was strong. Among around 400 genotyped donors of the cohort, an average of around 250,000 unique TCR beta nucleotide sequences was sequenced per donor, of which about 18% were non-productive.

For this clone: Its antigen is still unknown. No base quality information exists; no much larger clone differs at one position.

The cohort was made up of 666 healthy bone marrow donors. At the time of sampling, all cohort members were nominally healthy, though unrecorded immune exposures were likely present. The donor was CMV seropositive and was included in the group of some 290 seropositive cohort members. A peripheral blood sample was provided by each donor, and peripheral blood mononuclear cells were used for TCR beta sequencing. The Qiagen DNeasy Blood Extraction Kit was used to extract genomic DNA from the blood cell samples. Receptor amplification or capture employed the immunoSEQ multiplex PCR assay. The multiplex PCR relied on a mix of 60 forward primers for TCR Vbeta segments and 13 reverse primers for TCR Jbeta segments. The CDR3 region of rearranged TCR beta genes was amplified from genomic DNA by a multiplex PCR assay. On the Illumina HiSeq System, the amplified TCR beta libraries were sequenced as 87-base-pair reads. The study's processing was this. A later analysis counted some 74 million unique TCR beta chains across the 640 or so repertoires, and around 9.9 million of these chains were shared by at least two donors. Raw reads were error-corrected and collapsed into unique sequences with a nearest-neighbor algorithm that merged closely related sequences to remove PCR and sequencing errors. CDR3 sequences were aligned to IMGT reference sequences to assign V, D and J gene segments. For a sequence to be retained, a match of at least six nucleotides to both a V gene segment and a J gene segment was required. Rearrangements were called productive when the CDR3 lacked stop codons and stayed in frame with V and J; all others were non-productive. Following IMGT convention, CDR3 was defined as the stretch from the second conserved V-encoded cysteine to the conserved J-encoded phenylalanine. In an earlier analysis of around 640 of the donors, sequences lacking an unambiguous match to a single V gene segment were excluded. An earlier analysis of some 610 of the donors called V segments functional above 56.7% productive rearrangements and segregating when the between-donor standard deviation exceeded 5%. A statistical classification framework was developed to diagnose cytomegalovirus status using the catalog of TCR beta chain sequences. A later analysis assigned V and J genes by comparing TCR nucleotide sequences with IMGT/GENE-DB human TR gene sequences. Using the TCRdist pipeline, a later analysis assigned CDR3 sequences along with most-parsimonious VDJ recombination scenarios. In a later analysis, each TCR beta chain was defined by its CDR3 amino acid sequence together with its V-gene family, and reads lacking a unique V-gene family were excluded. As a way to deal with suspected cross-contamination and a sequencing artifact, a later analysis dropped roughly 620 nucleotide sequences that were highly shared and had low generation probability. For each public chain, a later analysis derived a clonal expansion index from normalized ranks of inferred template counts within each repertoire. A later analysis computed generation probabilities with a VDJ recombination model fitted to out-of-frame rearrangements, and checked the results against IGoR. A later analysis scored TCR-TCR, TCR-HLA and TCR-CMV co-occurrence with hypergeometric tests, applying a repertoire-size bias correction to TCR pairs. In a later analysis, false discovery rates were estimated by permuting HLA or CMV assignments 20 times. In a later analysis, co-occurring TCRs were grouped using DBSCAN, and TCRdist sequence similarity was added for clustering within HLA-allele-positive subsets. For co-occurrence clustering, repertoires with fewer than 30,000 or more than 120,000 public chains were excluded, along with a handful of repertoires with anomalous nucleotide sharing. What TCRdb holds here is the immuneACCESS table cut down to in-frame rearrangements. Part of the clones is not present; checked against another copy, under half of the missing clones reflect an unresolved V gene, and the others are unexplained. V, J and clone size are taken as reported in that table, and D and trimming were inferred from the DNA itself. This sample holds more than 90,000 clones; about three quarters were observed only once. The top ten clonotypes cover roughly 7% of the sample.

From the cysteine up to the phenylalanine, the CDR3 has a length of 15 residues. Kept here is only the CDR3 DNA, which spans 45 bases and is read in frame from base 1. V gives up 0 bases and J gives up 4 bases, and the segment between their germline ends measures 11 bases. From the germline V gene, CDR1 is LGHNA and CDR2 is YSLEER. Study-wide conclusions, independent of this receptor: The classifier was reported to diagnose cytomegalovirus status with high specificity and sensitivity in both the original cohort and the validation cohort. In a later analysis, several top co-occurrence clusters were reported to appear linked to parvovirus B19, influenza, CMV and Epstein-Barr virus. A further reported finding was that TCR beta sequences accurately predicted the HLA-A and HLA-B alleles for most subjects in the first cohort. A cluster of highly shared sequence variants was judged likely to be a technical artifact of the sequencing pipeline. Compared with equally common non-associated chains, HLA-associated TCR beta chains in a later analysis were more clonally expanded and had lower generation probabilities. This cohort had only TCR beta chains sequenced, and the lack of alpha or paired-chain data limited which features could be detected. Sequencing depth was assumed to be roughly uniform across donors in the presence/absence analyses, though that assumption may not hold. The study listed around 160 TCR beta chains as associated with cytomegalovirus. Most TCR sequences were seen in very few donors, while some public TCRs were found in many individuals. Approximately 18 rarely observed V segments, including chromosome 9 orphons, were excluded from the earlier analysis of several hundred of the donors because counts were too low. In a later analysis, TCR association rates were found to vary across HLA loci, with the most associated TCRs seen for DRB1 alleles and the fewest for HLA-C alleles. According to a later genetic analysis, donors in an Asian-associated ancestry cluster had fewer N-insertions in productive TCRs than the approximately 610-donor mean. Correlated functional status among segregating V segments might reflect linkage disequilibrium, but an unknown experimental factor could not be ruled out. A later genetic analysis associated a missense DCLRE1C variant with V-gene and J-gene trimming of TCR beta chains, and an independent cohort replicated the association. Strong co-occurrence of HLA alleles, especially DR and DQ, made assigning TCR associations to individual alleles difficult. Three of the identified cytomegalovirus-associated TCR beta chains were confirmed in vitro to be specific for cytomegalovirus antigens. Broadly in line with IMGT annotations, most TCR beta V segments showed up in productive rearrangements about 87% or about 30% of the time in an earlier analysis of approximately 640 of the donors. Some IMGT-functional V segments, including TRBV6-2 and TRBV6-3, could not be distinguished by the 87-base-pair reads and were therefore excluded. The only immune exposure information available for the cohort was CMV serostatus. At a false discovery rate of 0.05, a later analysis linked about 16,000 TCR beta sequences to specific HLA alleles. Most CMV-associated TCR beta chains appeared to be HLA-restricted in a later analysis, and the HLA associations seemed to be driven largely by CMV exposure. HLA typing was unavailable for some donors at each locus, so association tests used only the typed subset. The authors suggested that the approach could potentially be generalized to other disease states and immunological phenotypes.

Here the chain combines TRBV4-3 and TRBJ2-3, with the identity of the D gene unclear. Sequencing was carried out using PBMCs. The TCR sequence derives from a man aged 35 to 55 in good health and CMV-seropositive. The DNA reads TGCGCCAGCAGCCAAGATAATATCCGTTCAGATACGCAGTATTTT. Translated, this gives CASSQDNIRSDTQYF.